The present T cell receptor (beta chain) was sequenced within a study of molecular identifiers for immune sequencing clone quantification. The study's findings and limits: Detecting spiked Jurkat TCR RNA from one cell among around 930,000 naive cells was reportedly possible. Clones that exceeded 20 RNA copies held over 98% of effector molecules, yet under 1% in naive cells.

It was with previously described methods and listed TCR primers that bulk TCR libraries were made. TCRdb used MiXCR to reprocess the PCR reads, holding one entry per CDR3 protein. The sample shows approximately 590,000 distinct CDR3 sequences, around 25% of them seen only once. In germline, CDR1 is SEHNR, CDR2 FQNEAQ (reference sequence). This CDR3 is 11 amino acids long. Naive CD8 T cells were sorted, and the gate applied was CD8+CD4-CCR7+CD45RA+. Notes on this clonotype: Its antigen remains unidentified. This sequence is one base from a far larger clone and is likely a read error.

The chain couples TRBV7-9 to TRBJ2-7; D may be TRBD1 or TRBD2 (6 bases each). Sample: naive CD8+ T cells from blood, with Jurkat cell RNA spiked in. The subset: FACS-sorted CD8+CD4-CCR7+CD45RA+ naive T cells. The source is a human donor in good health. Some libraries in this study had Jurkat cell RNA spiked in. Here the CDR3 DNA reads TGTGTCAGCAGAGGGGGGTACGAGCAGTACTTC. This translates into CVSRGGYEQYF. The whole variable domain, filled in from reference TRBV7-9 and TRBJ2-7, reads DTGVSQNPRHKITKRGQNVTFRCDPISEHNRLYWYRQTLGQGPEFLTYFQNEAQLEKSRLLSDRFSAERPKGSFSTLEIQRTEQGDSAMYLCVSRGGYEQYFGPGTRLTVT.